These 10 T cell receptor beta chains share one sample of origin, sequenced in a study of response to subunit inactivated influenza vaccine. TCRdb reprocessed the RT-PCR reads via MiXCR and lists one record per CDR3 protein. Of more than 450,000 distinct CDR3 sequences listed, about 11% are singletons. These same data were also listed under a study on T cells expressing NK-cell markers. That work contributes: TCR beta libraries carry UMIs added by 5'RACE template switching.

This specimen consisted of PBMCs from blood, obtained on the day of vaccination. The receptors were gathered from a man in his fifties or sixties who received an inactivated influenza vaccine.

In its sample, this clonotype was seen a few times. This rearrangement joins TRBV7-8 to TRBJ2-1; 10 bases line up with TRBD2. CDR3 length: 19 amino acids. J gave up 0 bases and V 1 base, and 9 bases lay outside the gene matches. The germline V gene encodes CDR1 SGHVS and CDR2 FQNEAQ. CDR3 amino acids: CASSLGLAGARSSYNEQFF. The CDR3 DNA sequence: TGTGCCAGCAGCTTAGGGCTAGCGGGAGCGAGAAGCTCCTACAATGAGCAGTTCTTC. Using reference TRBV7-8 and TRBJ2-1 for the parts outside the CDR3, the full variable domain is GAGVSQSPRYKVAKRGQDVALRCDPISGHVSLFWYQQALGQGPEFLTYFQNEAQLDKSGLPSDRFFAERPEGSVSTLKIQRTQQEDSAVYLCASSLGLAGARSSYNEQFFGPGTRLTVL.

This clonotype has at least ten counts. This chain connects TRBV20-1 to TRBJ1-5; 8 bases map to TRBD1. The germline CDR1 and CDR2 sequences are DFQATT and SNEGSKA (reference sequence). J gave up 6 bases and V 1 base, and 5 bases lay outside the gene matches. The CDR3 contains 14 residues. CDR3 amino acids: CSARGDRGGQPQHF. CDR3 nucleotide sequence: TGCAGTGCTAGAGGAGACAGGGGCGGTCAGCCCCAGCATTTT.

This clonotype has just a few counts. The rearrangement joins TRBV4-1 to TRBJ2-1; D might be TRBD1 (5 bases). The CDR3 runs to 16 residues. Germline V gives CDR1 MGHRA, CDR2 YSYEKL. V lost 1 base and J 1 base, leaving 11 bases between the germline ends. The CDR3 bases are TGCGCCAGCAGCCAAGCGTTCAGGGCGTCCTACAATGAGCAGTTCTTC. Translating gives CASSQAFRASYNEQFF.

Only a few counts were recorded for this clonotype. This sequence joins TRBV12-3 or TRBV12-4 and TRBJ2-1; perhaps TRBD1 as D (6 bases). Deletions cut 0 bases from V and 6 bases from J, with 9 bases between. This CDR3 has 14 residues. The CDR3 loop reads CASSLALQGNEQFF. The DNA for the CDR3 is TGTGCCAGCAGTTTAGCGCTACAGGGCAATGAGCAGTTCTTC.

The rearrangement joins TRBV7-2 to TRBJ2-2; unclear D gene. The CDR3 loop spans 16 amino acids. Germline-derived CDR1 and CDR2 are SGHTA and FQGNSA. V dropped 2 bases and J dropped 5 bases, with 15 bases sitting between them. The DNA of the CDR3 is TGTGCCAGCAGCTTAAACACAGCGATGCGGACCGGGGAGCTGTTTTTT. This gives the protein CASSLNTAMRTGELFF.

This clonotype came up a few times. The chain recombines TRBV7-9 with TRBJ2-2; D uncertain. The V gene's germline CDR1 is SEHNR and CDR2 FQNEAQ (reference sequence). The V gene lost 1 base and the J gene lost 0 bases, with 9 bases spanning the gap. The CDR3 totals 16 residues. The CDR3 loop reads CASSLVGRSNTGELFF. The CDR3 bases are TGTGCCAGCAGCTTAGTTGGCCGATCGAACACCGGGGAGCTGTTTTTT.

The chain is built from TRBV5-6 and TRBJ2-2; the D gene is possibly TRBD2 (5 bases). In germline, CDR1 is SGHDT, CDR2 YYEEEE. The CDR3 contains 13 residues. V dropped 6 bases and J dropped 5 bases, with 11 bases sitting between them. For the CDR3, the DNA is TGTGCCAGCACCCAGCCGGGGACCGGGGAGCTGTTTTTT. It specifies CASTQPGTGELFF.

Many counts were recorded for this clonotype. The CDR3 nucleotides read TGTGCCATCAGTGCCGCCCCAGCGGGGGGCCTTGGGGAGACCCAGTACTTC. Protein: CAISAAPAGGLGETQYF. V usage is TRBV10-3 and J usage is TRBJ2-5, with 9 bases fitting TRBD2. This CDR3 is built from 17 residues. The germline CDR1 and CDR2 sequences are ENHRY and SYGVKD. The junction had 14 bases not matched to a gene; V was cut back by 4 bases and J by 5 bases.

This clonotype was observed a few times. CDR3 DNA: TGCGCCAGCATGCTGGCGGGGGATGCGGCAGATACGCAGTATTTT. It translates to CASMLAGDAADTQYF. The gene calls are TRBV5-1 and TRBJ2-3; 7 nucleotides agree with TRBD2. Germline V gene lookup returns CDR1 SGHRS and CDR2 YFSETQ. This CDR3 region has 15 residues. The J segment lost 4 bases and the V segment lost 6 bases, leaving 11 bases of the junction unmatched.

The gene calls are TRBV28 and TRBJ2-1, with TRBD1 as a possible D gene (5 bases). The V gene's germline CDR1 is MDHEN and CDR2 SYDVKM. The CDR3 has 12 amino acids. Trimming took off 6 bases at V and 12 bases at J, with 15 bases between the two ends. CDR3 sequence reads: CASRGPILPQFF. Written as DNA, the CDR3 is TGTGCCAGCAGGGGGCCAATTTTACCGCAGTTCTTC. Filled out from reference TRBV28 and TRBJ2-1, the complete variable domain reads DVKVTQSSRYLVKRTGEKVFLECVQDMDHENMFWYRQDPGLGLRLIYFSYDVKMKEKGDIPEGYSVSREKKERFSLILESASTNQTSMYLCASRGPILPQFFGPGTRLTVL.